This T cell receptor (beta chain) derives from a study of control samples from healthy donors and cancer patients. Produced via immunoSEQ multiplex PCR; TCRdb's table is partial and in-frame only. The table includes 100,000 to 150,000 clones, 85% to 95% detected once. Trimming at V came to 4 bases and at J to 7 bases, leaving 10 bases not matched to a gene. Germline V gives CDR1 SQVTM, CDR2 ANQGSEA. CDR3 length equals 14 residues. The receptor was isolated from a man aged 18-30 years in good health. The chain combines TRBV29-1 with TRBJ1-2; TRBD1 aligns across 9 bases. The material sequenced was blood. CDR3 residues: CSVATDRGSTGYTF. The DNA of the CDR3 is TGCAGCGTTGCAACGGACAGGGGATCGACTGGCTACACCTTC.